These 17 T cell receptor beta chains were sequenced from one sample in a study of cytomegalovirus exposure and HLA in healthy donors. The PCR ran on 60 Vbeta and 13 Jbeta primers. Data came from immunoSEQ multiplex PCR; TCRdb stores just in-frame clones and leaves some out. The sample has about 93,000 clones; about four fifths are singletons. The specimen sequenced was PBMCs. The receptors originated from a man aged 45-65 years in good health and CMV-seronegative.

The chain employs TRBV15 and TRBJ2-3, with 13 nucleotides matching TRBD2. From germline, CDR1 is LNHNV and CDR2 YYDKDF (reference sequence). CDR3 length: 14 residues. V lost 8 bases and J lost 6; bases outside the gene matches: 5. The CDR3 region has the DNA TGTGCCACCGGACTAGCGGGAGTCGGGGATACGCAGTATTTT. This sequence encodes CATGLAGVGDTQYF.

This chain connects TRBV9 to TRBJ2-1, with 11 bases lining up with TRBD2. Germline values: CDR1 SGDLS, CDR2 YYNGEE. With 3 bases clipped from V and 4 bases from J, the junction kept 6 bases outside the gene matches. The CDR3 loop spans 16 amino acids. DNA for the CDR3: TGTGCCAGCAGCGGCAGAGGGACTAGCGGTTACAATGAGCAGTTCTTC. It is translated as CASSGRGTSGYNEQFF.

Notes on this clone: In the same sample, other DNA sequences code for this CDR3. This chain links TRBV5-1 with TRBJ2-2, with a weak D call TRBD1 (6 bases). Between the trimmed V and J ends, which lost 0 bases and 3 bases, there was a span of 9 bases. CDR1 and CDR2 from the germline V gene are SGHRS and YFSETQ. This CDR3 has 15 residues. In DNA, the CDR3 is TGCGCCAGCAGCTTGGACAGGGTTGACACCGGGGAGCTGTTTTTT. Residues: CASSLDRVDTGELFF.

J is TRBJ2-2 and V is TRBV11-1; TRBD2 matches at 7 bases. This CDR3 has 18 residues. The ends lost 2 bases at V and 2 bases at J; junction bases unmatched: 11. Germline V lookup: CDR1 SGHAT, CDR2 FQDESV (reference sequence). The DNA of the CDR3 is TGTGCCAGCAGCTTACGGACTAGACCGCTATTTAACACCGGGGAGCTGTTTTTT. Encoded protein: CASSLRTRPLFNTGELFF.

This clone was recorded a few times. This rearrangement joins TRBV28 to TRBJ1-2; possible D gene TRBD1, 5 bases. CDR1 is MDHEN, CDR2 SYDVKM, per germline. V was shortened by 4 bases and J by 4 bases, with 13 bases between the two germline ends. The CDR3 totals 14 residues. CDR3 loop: CASSSVGRGYGYTF. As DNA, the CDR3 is TGTGCCAGCAGTTCGGTAGGGAGGGGCTATGGCTACACCTTC.

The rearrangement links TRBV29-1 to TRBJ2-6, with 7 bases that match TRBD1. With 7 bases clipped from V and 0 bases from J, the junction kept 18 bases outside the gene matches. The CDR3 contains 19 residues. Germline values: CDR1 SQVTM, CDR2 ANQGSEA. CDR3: CSESPTGEPFSSGANVLTF. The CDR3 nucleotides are TGCAGCGAGAGCCCTACAGGGGAGCCCTTTAGCTCTGGGGCCAACGTCCTGACTTTC. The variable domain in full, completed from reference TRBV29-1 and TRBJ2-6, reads SAVISQKPSRDICQRGTSLTIQCQVDSQVTMMFWYRQQPGQSLTLIATANQGSEATYESGFVIDKFPISRPNLTFSTLTVSNMSPEDSSIYLCSESPTGEPFSSGANVLTFGAGSRLTVL.

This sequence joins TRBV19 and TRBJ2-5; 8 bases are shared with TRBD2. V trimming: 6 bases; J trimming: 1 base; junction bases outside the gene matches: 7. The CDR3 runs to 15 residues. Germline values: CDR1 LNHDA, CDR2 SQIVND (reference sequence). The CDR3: CASRGAGASQETQYF. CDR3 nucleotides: TGTGCCAGTAGGGGAGCGGGAGCCTCCCAAGAGACCCAGTACTTC. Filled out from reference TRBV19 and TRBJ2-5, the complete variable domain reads DGGITQSPKYLFRKEGQNVTLSCEQNLNHDAMYWYRQDPGQGLRLIYYSQIVNDFQKGDIAEGYSVSREKKESFPLTVTSAQKNPTAFYLCASRGAGASQETQYFGPGTRLLVL.

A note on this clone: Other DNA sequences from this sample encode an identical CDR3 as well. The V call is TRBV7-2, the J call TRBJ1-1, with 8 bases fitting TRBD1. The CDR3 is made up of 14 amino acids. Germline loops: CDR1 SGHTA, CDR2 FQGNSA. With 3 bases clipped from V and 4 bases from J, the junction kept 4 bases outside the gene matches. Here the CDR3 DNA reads TGTGCCAGCAGCTTGACCGACAGGGGCACTGAAGCTTTCTTT. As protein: CASSLTDRGTEAFF.

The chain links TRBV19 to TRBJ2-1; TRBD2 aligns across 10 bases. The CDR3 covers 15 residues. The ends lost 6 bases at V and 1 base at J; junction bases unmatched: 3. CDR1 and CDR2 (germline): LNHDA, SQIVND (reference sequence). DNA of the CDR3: TGTGCCAGTAGATCTAGCGGGAGTTCCTACAATGAGCAGTTCTTC. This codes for CASRSSGSSYNEQFF. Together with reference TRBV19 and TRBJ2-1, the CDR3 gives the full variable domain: DGGITQSPKYLFRKEGQNVTLSCEQNLNHDAMYWYRQDPGQGLRLIYYSQIVNDFQKGDIAEGYSVSREKKESFPLTVTSAQKNPTAFYLCASRSSGSSYNEQFFGPGTRLTVL.

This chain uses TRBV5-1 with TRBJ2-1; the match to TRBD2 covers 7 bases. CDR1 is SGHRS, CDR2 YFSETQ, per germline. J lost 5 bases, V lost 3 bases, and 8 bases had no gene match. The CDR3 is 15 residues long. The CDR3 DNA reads TGCGCCAGCAGCTCAGGACTAGTAAGCGACAATGAGCAGTTCTTC. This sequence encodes CASSSGLVSDNEQFF.

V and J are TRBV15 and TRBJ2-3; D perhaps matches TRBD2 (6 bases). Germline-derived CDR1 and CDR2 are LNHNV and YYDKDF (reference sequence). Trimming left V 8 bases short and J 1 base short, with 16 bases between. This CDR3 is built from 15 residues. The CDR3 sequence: CATRSGAGGTDTQYF. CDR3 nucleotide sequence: TGTGCCACCCGCTCGGGAGCGGGCGGCACAGATACGCAGTATTTT.

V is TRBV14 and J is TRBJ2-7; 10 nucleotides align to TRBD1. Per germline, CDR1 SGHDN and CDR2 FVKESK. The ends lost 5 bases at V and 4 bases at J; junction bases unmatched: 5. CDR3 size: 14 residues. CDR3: CASSSRDRGYEQYF. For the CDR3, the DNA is TGTGCCAGCAGCAGCCGGGACAGGGGTTACGAGCAGTACTTC.

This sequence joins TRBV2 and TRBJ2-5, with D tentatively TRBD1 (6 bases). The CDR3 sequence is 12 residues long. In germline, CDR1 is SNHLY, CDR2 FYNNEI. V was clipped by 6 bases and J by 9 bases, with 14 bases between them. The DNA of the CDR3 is TGTGCCAGCAGCGAGCACAGGGAAGCCCAGTACTTC. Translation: CASSEHREAQYF.

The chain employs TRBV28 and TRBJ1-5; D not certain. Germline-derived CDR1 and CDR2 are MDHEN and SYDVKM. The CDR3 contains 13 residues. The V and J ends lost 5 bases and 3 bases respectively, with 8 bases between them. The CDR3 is CASSPPPNQPQHF. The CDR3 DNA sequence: TGTGCCAGCAGTCCTCCCCCCAATCAGCCCCAGCATTTT. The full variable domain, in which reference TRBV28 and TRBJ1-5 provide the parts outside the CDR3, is DVKVTQSSRYLVKRTGEKVFLECVQDMDHENMFWYRQDPGLGLRLIYFSYDVKMKEKGDIPEGYSVSREKKERFSLILESASTNQTSMYLCASSPPPNQPQHFGDGTRLSIL.

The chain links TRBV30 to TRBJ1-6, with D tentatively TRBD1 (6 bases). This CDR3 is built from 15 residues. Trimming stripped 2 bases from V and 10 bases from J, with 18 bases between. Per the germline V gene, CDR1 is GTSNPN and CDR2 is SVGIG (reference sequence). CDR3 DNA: TGTGCCTGGAGTTACCTCAGAGGGGGTAGGTCACCCCTCCACTTT. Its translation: CAWSYLRGGRSPLHF.

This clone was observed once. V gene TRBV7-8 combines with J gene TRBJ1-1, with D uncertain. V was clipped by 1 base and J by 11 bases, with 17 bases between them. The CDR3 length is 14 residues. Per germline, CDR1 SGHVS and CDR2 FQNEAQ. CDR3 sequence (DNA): TGTGCCAGCAGCTTAGAGTCGCACAGCCATCCGGCTTTCTTT. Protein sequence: CASSLESHSHPAFF.

This chain's CDR3 is CASSPLAGNHEQYF. The CDR3 DNA sequence: TGTGCCAGCAGTCCACTAGCGGGAAACCACGAGCAGTACTTC. V usage is TRBV27 and J usage is TRBJ2-7, with TRBD2 matching over 10 bases. CDR1 and CDR2 (germline): MNHEY, SMNVEV (reference sequence). V dropped 5 bases and J dropped 5; count of bases not matched to a gene: 6. The CDR3 covers 14 residues.